This T cell receptor (beta chain) was recovered during a study of graft-versus-host responses after intestinal transplantation. As for the study in general: Isolated intestinal, liver-intestinal, or multivisceral transplants were what recipients had. Anti-thymocyte globulin served as induction for all recipients, who then took tacrolimus and steroids for 2 to 4 years. Study-level findings and limits: GvH clones were found in recipient marrow; some appeared first in ileum or blood.

Comment on this clone: Its antigen is unknown.

Libraries were prepared by immunoSEQ multiplex PCR; TCRdb keeps only in-frame clonotypes and omits some of them. The sample gives 19,000 or so clones, roughly nine tenths of which show up once; about 9% is in the top ten. CDR1 SGDLS and CDR2 YYNGEE come from the germline V gene. This CDR3 contains 14 residues. Deletions cut 4 bases from V and 4 bases from J, with 14 bases between. V is TRBV9 and J is TRBJ1-1; D might be TRBD1 (6 bases). This specimen was PBMCs, taken around 230 days after intestinal transplant. This clonotype was sampled from a human patient who received an intestinal transplant, so some T cells may come from the graft donor. Written as DNA, the CDR3 is TGTGCCAGCAGCTTTCGAGGGGGGGGCACTGAAGCTTTCTTT. As protein: CASSFRGGGTEAFF.